This T cell receptor beta chain stems from a study of patients and donors after allogeneic stem cell transplantation. TCRdb re-called the RT-PCR reads through MiXCR, storing one row per CDR3 protein. The repertoire holds about 200,000 distinct CDR3 sequences, with less than 50% as singletons. Per the germline V gene, CDR1 is SGDLS and CDR2 is YYNGEE. The CDR3 totals 16 residues. V lost 3 bases and J lost 0; bases outside the gene matches: 3. The TCR was taken from a human donor who was either an allogeneic HSCT recipient or a stem cell or donor lymphocyte infusion donor (not recorded which). It is not recorded whose cells these are; they may come from a transplant donor. Material for sequencing was blood, either unsorted or a sorted T cell fraction (not recorded which). The chain has TRBV9 and TRBJ2-7; 13 bases map to TRBD2. The CDR3 region has the DNA TGTGCCAGCAGCGCGACTAGCGGGGGGTCCTCCTACGAGCAGTACTTC. Translating gives CASSATSGGSSYEQYF. Together with reference TRBV9 and TRBJ2-7, the CDR3 gives the full variable domain: DSGVTQTPKHLITATGQRVTLRCSPRSGDLSVYWYQQSLDQGLQFLIQYYNGEERAKGNILERFSAQQFPDLHSELNLSSLELGDSALYFCASSATSGGSSYEQYFGPGTRLTVT.